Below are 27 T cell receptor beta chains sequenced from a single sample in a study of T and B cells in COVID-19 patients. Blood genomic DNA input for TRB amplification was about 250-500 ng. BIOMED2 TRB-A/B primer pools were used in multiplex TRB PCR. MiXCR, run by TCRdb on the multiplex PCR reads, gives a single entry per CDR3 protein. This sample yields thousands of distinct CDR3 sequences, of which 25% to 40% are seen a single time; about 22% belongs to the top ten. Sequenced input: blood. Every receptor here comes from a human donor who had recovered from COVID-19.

The CDR3 here is CASSSYRGQEKLFF. CDR3 nucleotide sequence: TGTGCCAGCAGTTCATACAGGGGGCAGGAAAAACTGTTTTTT. This chain joins TRBV27 and TRBJ1-4; 9 positions match TRBD1. The CDR3 extends over 14 amino acids. Germline V gene lookup returns CDR1 MNHEY and CDR2 SMNVEV (reference sequence). V gave up 4 bases and J gave up 8 bases; unmatched junction bases: 5.

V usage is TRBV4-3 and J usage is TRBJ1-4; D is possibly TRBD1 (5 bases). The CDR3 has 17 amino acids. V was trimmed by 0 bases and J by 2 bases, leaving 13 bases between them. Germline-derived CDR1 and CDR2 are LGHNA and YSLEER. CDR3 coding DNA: TGCGCCAGCAGCCAAGAGTTGGGGCATCCTACTAATGAAAAACTGTTTTTT. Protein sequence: CASSQELGHPTNEKLFF.

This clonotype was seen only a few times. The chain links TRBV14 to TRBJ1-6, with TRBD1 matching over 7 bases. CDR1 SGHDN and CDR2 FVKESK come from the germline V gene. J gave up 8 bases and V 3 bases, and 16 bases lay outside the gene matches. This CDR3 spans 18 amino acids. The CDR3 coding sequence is TGTGCCAGCAGCCAGTCTTGGTTTGGGACAGAGATTTATTCACCCCTCCACTTT. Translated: CASSQSWFGTEIYSPLHF.

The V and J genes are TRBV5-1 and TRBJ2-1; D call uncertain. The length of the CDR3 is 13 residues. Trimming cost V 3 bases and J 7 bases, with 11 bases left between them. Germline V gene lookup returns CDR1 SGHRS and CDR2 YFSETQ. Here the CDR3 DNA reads TGCGCCAGCAGCTCCCGATGGGCAAATGAGCAGTTCTTC. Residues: CASSSRWANEQFF.

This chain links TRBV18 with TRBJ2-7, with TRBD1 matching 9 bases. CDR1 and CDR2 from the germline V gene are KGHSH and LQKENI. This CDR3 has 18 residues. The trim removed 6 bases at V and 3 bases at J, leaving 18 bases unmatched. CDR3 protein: CASSQQGARSSSLYEQYF. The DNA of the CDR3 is TGTGCCAGCTCGCAACAGGGGGCGAGGAGTTCATCCCTCTACGAGCAGTACTTC.

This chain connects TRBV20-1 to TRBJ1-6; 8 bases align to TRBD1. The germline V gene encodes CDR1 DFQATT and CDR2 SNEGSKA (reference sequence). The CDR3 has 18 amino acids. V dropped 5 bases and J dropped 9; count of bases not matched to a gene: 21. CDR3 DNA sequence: TGCAGTGCTGCTAATCCGGGACAGGCCCTCGCGTCCGGTTCACCCCTCCACTTT. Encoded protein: CSAANPGQALASGSPLHF.

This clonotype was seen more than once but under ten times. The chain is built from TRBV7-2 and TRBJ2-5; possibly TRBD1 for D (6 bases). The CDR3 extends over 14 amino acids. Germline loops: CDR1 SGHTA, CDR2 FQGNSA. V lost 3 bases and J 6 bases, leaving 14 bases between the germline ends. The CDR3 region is CASSFSLGGQTQYF. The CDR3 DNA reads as TGTGCCAGCAGCTTCTCCCTAGGGGGACAGACCCAGTACTTC.

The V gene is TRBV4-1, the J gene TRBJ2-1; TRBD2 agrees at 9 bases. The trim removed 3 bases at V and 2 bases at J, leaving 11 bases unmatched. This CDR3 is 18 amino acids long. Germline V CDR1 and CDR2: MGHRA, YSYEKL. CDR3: CASSQETPASGAYNEQFF. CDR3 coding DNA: TGCGCCAGCAGCCAGGAAACTCCAGCTAGCGGGGCCTACAATGAGCAGTTCTTC.

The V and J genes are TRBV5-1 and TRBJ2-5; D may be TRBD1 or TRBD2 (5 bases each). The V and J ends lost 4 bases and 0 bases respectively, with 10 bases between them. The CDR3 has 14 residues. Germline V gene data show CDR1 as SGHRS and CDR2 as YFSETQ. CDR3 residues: CASSLGTDQETQYF. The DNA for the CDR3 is TGCGCCAGCAGCCTTGGGACCGACCAAGAGACCCAGTACTTC.

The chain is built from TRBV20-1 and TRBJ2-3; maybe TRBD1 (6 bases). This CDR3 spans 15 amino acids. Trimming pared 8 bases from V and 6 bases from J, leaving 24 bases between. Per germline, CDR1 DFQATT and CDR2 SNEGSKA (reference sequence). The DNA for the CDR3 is TGCAGTCCCTACCTGAGACAGGCCCTGAGGGATACGCAGTATTTT. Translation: CSPYLRQALRDTQYF.

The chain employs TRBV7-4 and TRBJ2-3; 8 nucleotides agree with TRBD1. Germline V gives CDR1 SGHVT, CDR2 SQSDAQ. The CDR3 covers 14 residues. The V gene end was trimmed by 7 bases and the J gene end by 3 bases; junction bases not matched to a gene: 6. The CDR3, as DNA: TGTGCCAGCACCCAGGGACAGGTAACAGATACGCAGTATTTT. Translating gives CASTQGQVTDTQYF.

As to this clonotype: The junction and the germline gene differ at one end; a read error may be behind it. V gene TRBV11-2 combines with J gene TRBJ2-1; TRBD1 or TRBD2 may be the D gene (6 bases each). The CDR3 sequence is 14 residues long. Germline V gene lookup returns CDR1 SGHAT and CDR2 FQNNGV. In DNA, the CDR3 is TGTGCCAGCAGCTTAGGGGGGGCAGACAATGAGCACTTCTTC. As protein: CASSLGGADNEHFF.

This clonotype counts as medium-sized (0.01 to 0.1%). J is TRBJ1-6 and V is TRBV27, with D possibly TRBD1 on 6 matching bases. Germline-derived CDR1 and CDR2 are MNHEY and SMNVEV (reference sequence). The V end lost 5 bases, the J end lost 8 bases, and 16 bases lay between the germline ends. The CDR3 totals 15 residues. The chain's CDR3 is CASSLGRGSDSPLHF. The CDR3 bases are TGTGCCAGCAGTCTCGGTAGGGGGAGCGATTCACCCCTCCACTTT.

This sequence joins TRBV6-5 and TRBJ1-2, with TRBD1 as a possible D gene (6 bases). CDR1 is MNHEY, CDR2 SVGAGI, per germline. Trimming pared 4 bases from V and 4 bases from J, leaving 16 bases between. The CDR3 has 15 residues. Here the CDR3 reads CASSSLRGGGYGYTF. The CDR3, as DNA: TGTGCCAGCAGTTCGCTCAGGGGAGGGGGCTATGGCTACACCTTC.

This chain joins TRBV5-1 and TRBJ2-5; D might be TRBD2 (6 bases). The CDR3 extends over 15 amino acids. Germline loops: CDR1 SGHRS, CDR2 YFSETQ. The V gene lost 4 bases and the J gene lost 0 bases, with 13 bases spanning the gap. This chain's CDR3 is CASSDPGDYQETQYF. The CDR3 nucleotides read TGCGCCAGCAGCGACCCGGGGGATTACCAAGAGACCCAGTACTTC.

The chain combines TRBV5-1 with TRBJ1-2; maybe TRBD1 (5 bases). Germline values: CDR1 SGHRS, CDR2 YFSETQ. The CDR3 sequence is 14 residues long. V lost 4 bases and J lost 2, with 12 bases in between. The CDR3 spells CASSAQTVNYGYTF. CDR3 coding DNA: TGCGCCAGCAGCGCCCAGACAGTCAACTATGGCTACACCTTC.

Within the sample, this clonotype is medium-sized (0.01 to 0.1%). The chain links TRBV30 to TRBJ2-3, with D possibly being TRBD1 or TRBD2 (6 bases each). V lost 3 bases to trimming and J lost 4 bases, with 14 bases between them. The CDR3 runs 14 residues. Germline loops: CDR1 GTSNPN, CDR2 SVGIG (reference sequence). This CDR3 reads CAWREGGIADTQYF. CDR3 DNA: TGTGCCTGGAGGGAGGGGGGAATCGCAGATACGCAGTATTTT.

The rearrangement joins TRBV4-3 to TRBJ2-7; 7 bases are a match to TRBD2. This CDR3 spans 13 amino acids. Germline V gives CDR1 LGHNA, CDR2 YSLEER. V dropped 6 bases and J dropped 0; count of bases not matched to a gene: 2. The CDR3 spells CASSGGVSYEQYF. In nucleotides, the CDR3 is TGCGCCAGCAGTGGGGGGGTCTCCTACGAGCAGTACTTC.

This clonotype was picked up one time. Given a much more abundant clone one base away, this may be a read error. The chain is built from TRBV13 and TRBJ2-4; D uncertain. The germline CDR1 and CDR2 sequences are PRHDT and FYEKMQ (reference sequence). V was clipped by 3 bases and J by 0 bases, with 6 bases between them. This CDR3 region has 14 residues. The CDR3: CASSFITAKNIQYF. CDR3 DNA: TGTGCCAGCAGCTTTATCACAGCCAAAAACATTCAGTACTTC.

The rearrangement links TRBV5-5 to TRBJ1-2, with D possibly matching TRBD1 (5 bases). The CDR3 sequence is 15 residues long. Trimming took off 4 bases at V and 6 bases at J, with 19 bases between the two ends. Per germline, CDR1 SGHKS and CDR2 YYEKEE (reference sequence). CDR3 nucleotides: TGTGCCAGCAGCCCCCGCCCCGGGGCAATAGATGGCTACACCTTC. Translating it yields CASSPRPGAIDGYTF.

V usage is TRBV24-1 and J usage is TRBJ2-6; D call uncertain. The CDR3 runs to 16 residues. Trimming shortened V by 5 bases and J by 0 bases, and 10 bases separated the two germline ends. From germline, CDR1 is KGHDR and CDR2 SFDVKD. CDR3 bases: TGTGCCACCAGTGCTGCCCGCCACTCTGGGGCCAACGTCCTGACTTTC. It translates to CATSAARHSGANVLTF.

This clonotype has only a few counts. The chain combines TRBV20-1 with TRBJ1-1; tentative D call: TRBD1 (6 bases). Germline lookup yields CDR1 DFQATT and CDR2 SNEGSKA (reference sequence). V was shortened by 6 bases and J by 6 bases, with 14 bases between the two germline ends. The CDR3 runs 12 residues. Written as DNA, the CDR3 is TGCAGTGCCCTAGGGGGTGTCGCTGAAGCTTTCTTT. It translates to CSALGGVAEAFF.

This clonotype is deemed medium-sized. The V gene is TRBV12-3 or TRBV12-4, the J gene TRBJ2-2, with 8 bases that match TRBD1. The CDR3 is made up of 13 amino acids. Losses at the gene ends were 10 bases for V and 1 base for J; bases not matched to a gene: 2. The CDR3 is CANGQGNTGELFF. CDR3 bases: TGTGCCAACGGACAGGGGAACACCGGGGAGCTGTTTTTT.

DNA of the CDR3: TGCAGTGCTAGAGTTCTAGCGGGGGTTGAGCAGTACTTC. Translated: CSARVLAGVEQYF. This rearrangement joins TRBV20-1 to TRBJ2-7, with 10 nucleotides matching TRBD2. The germline CDR1 and CDR2 sequences are DFQATT and SNEGSKA (reference sequence). CDR3 length equals 13 residues. V shed 1 base, J shed 7 bases, and the junction held 4 bases outside the gene matches.

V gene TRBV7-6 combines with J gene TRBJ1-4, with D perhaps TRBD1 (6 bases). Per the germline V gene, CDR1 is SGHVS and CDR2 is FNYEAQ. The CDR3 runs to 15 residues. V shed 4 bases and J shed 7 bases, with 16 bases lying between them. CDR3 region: CASSSEGGSLEKLFF. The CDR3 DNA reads TGTGCCAGCAGCTCAGAGGGGGGTTCGCTTGAAAAACTGTTTTTT.

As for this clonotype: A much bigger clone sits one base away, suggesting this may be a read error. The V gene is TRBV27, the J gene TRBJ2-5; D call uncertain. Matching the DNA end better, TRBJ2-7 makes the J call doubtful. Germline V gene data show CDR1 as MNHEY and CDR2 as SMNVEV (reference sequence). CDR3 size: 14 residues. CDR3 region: CASSLRHTVSEQYF. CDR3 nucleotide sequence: TGTGCCAGCAGTTTACGGCACACTGTTTCCGAGCAGTACTTC.

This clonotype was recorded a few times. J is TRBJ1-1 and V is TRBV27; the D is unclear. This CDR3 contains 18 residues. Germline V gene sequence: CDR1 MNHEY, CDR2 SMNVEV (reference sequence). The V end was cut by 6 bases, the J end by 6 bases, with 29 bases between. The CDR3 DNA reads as TGTGCCAGCAGCCTAAGTTTATTTATCGGCAGGAGGAGGGCTGAAGCTTTCTTT. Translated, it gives CASSLSLFIGRRRAEAFF.